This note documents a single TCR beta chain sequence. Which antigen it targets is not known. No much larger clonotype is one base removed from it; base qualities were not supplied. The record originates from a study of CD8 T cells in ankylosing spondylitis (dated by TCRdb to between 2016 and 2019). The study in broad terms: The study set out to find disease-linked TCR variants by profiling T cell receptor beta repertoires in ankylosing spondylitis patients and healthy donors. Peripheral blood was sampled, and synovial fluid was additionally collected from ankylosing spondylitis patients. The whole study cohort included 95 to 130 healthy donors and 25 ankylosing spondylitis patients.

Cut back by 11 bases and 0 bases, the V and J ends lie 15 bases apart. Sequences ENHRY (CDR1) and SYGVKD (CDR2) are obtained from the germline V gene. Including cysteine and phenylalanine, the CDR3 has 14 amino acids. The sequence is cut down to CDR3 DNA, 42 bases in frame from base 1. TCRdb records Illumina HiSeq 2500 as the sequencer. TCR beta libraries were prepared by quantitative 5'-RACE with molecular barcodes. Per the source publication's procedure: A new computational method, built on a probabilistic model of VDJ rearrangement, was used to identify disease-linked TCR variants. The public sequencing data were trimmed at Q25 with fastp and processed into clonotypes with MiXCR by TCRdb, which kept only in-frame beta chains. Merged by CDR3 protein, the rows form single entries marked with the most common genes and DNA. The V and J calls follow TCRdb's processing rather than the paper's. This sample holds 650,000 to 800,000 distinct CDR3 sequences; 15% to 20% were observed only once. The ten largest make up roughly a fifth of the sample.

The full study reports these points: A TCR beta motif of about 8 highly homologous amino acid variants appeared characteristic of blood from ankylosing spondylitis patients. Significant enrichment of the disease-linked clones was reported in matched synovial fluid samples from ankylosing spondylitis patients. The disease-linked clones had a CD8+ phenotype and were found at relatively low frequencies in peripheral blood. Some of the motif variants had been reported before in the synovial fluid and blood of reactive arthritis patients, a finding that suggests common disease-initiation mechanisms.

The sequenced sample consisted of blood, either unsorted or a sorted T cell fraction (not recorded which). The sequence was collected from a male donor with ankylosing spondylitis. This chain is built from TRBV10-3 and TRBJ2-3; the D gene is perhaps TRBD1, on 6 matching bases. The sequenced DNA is TGTGCCGCGACGGACGGACAGAGCACAGATACGCAGTATTTT. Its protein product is CAATDGQSTDTQYF.